The 18 T cell receptor beta chains reported below all come from one sample, sequenced in a study of T cells expressing NK-cell markers. TCRdb reprocessed the 5' RACE reads and reports one entry per CDR3 protein, with no DNA. This sample carries some 140,000 distinct CDR3 sequences, with around a third going to the ten biggest clones. Sample: blood T cells: a sorted CD56 or NKG2C T cell subset, CD4+ or CD8+ T cells, or bulk PBMC T cells (not recorded which). Receptor source: a woman aged 45-65 years in good health.

This clonotype ranks as medium-sized (0.01 to 0.1%) in terms of frequency. The rearrangement joins TRBV27 to TRBJ2-1. This CDR3 region has 13 residues. CDR1 MNHEY and CDR2 SMNVEV come from the germline V gene (reference sequence). CDR3 residues: CASSLRPYNEQFF.

The J gene is TRBJ2-1, the V gene TRBV9; the TCRdb D gene call, TRBD2, has no DNA to confirm it. CDR3 size: 16 residues. Germline V lookup: CDR1 SGDLS, CDR2 YYNGEE. CDR3 protein: CASSAPSSRSYNEQFF.

This chain links TRBV27 with TRBJ2-4; absent DNA, TCRdb's TRBD2 call cannot be checked. There are 14 residues in the CDR3. CDR1 is MNHEY, CDR2 SMNVEV, per germline (reference sequence). The CDR3 sequence is CASSWEGSKNIQYF.

The J gene is TRBJ2-2, the V gene TRBV6-1; TCRdb's D call of TRBD2 is untestable without DNA. CDR1 and CDR2 (germline): MNHNS, SASEGT. This CDR3 contains 12 residues. The CDR3 loop reads CASGLVVGELFF.

The chain carries TRBV7-9 and TRBJ1-1. Germline-derived CDR1 and CDR2 are SEHNR and FQNEAQ (reference sequence). The CDR3 is 14 amino acids. The CDR3 reads CASSLESGWTEAFF.

This chain connects TRBV13 to TRBJ2-1. This CDR3 is built from 15 residues. Germline V CDR1 and CDR2: PRHDT, FYEKMQ (reference sequence). The CDR3 sequence: CASSLGLRGVNEQFF.

The CDR3 protein is CASSRMLVAAKEAFF. The chain links TRBV4-1 to TRBJ1-1. The CDR3 covers 15 residues. Germline CDR1 and CDR2: MGHRA and YSYEKL.

This chain connects TRBV27 to TRBJ2-1; TCRdb calls TRBD2, which cannot be checked without DNA. The CDR3 runs 14 residues. CDR1 is MNHEY and CDR2 is SMNVEV in the germline V gene (reference sequence). CDR3 amino acids: CASAERAADNEQFF.

The chain combines TRBV15 with TRBJ2-7; TCRdb proposes TRBD1, but this gene call is untestable without DNA. The CDR3 spans 14 residues. CDR1 and CDR2 (germline): LNHNV, YYDKDF (reference sequence). The CDR3: CATKDRRSSYEQYF.

This chain connects TRBV12-3 or TRBV12-4 to TRBJ2-1; no DNA is available, so the TRBD2 call from TCRdb remains unchecked. There are 14 residues in the CDR3. The CDR3 region is CAIAGSISYNEQFF.

This chain connects TRBV27 to TRBJ1-1; TCRdb gives TRBD1 as the D gene, but with no DNA this cannot be confirmed. The V gene's germline CDR1 is MNHEY and CDR2 SMNVEV (reference sequence). This CDR3 is 14 amino acids long. CDR3 loop: CASSFQGVYTEAFF.

The chain employs TRBV10-1 and TRBJ2-3. Germline V gene data show CDR1 as WNHNN and CDR2 as SYGVQD (reference sequence). CDR3 length: 12 residues. This chain's CDR3 is CASSDRPNTQYF.

The chain recombines TRBV4-2 with TRBJ1-1; the D call of TRBD1 rests on TCRdb alone, since no DNA is present to check it. Looked up from germline, CDR1 is LGHNA and CDR2 is YNFKEQ. CDR3 length equals 16 residues. The CDR3 loop is CASSQEDRGRNTEAFF.

The chain employs TRBV11-2 and TRBJ2-4; TCRdb's D call, TRBD2, is unchecked because there is no DNA. Germline values: CDR1 SGHAT, CDR2 FQNNGV. CDR3 length: 14 residues. The CDR3: CASSLVVGGDIQYF.

The chain is built from TRBV5-5 and TRBJ2-1; TCRdb gives TRBD1 as the D gene, but with no DNA this cannot be confirmed. The CDR3 is 17 residues long. In germline, CDR1 is SGHKS, CDR2 YYEKEE (reference sequence). The CDR3 reads CASSLTGTQFTNNEQFF.

The chain combines TRBV7-3 with TRBJ2-1; as DNA is missing, the TRBD2 call by TCRdb cannot be tested. CDR3 size: 15 residues. Per germline, CDR1 SGHTA and CDR2 FQGTGA. The CDR3: CASSFSGSSYNEQFF.

The V call is TRBV11-2, the J call TRBJ2-1. This CDR3 has 17 amino acids. The V gene's germline CDR1 is SGHAT and CDR2 FQNNGV. CDR3 sequence reads: CASSLEMDGGSYNEQFF.

This chain joins TRBV7-9 and TRBJ2-1; TCRdb gives TRBD2 as the D gene, but with no DNA this cannot be confirmed. This CDR3 contains 13 residues. Germline assignment: CDR1 SEHNR and CDR2 FQNEAQ (reference sequence). CDR3 sequence: CASSRVEEALGFF. Full variable domain (missing parts from reference TRBV7-9 and TRBJ2-1): DTGVSQNPRHKITKRGQNVTFRCDPISEHNRLYWYRQTLGQGPEFLTYFQNEAQLEKSRLLSDRFSAERPKGSFSTLEIQRTEQGDSAMYLCASSRVEEALGFFGPGTRLTVL.